Below are 23 T cell receptor beta chains sequenced from a single sample in a study of blood T cell repertoires in COVID-19. This table comes from immunoSEQ multiplex PCR, and its TCRdb copy is limited to in-frame clones, with some not included. Among about 120,000 clones listed, about 79% were seen once. Sequencing input: peripheral blood. These receptors were collected from a woman at least 80 years old with acute or convalescent COVID-19.

The chain is built from TRBV7-3 and TRBJ2-3, with 15 bases identical to TRBD2. Germline-derived CDR1 and CDR2 are SGHTA and FQGTGA. The V segment lost 4 bases and the J segment 8 bases; nucleotides outside the gene matches: 4. The CDR3 is 15 residues long. CDR3 sequence reads: CASSSGLAGGPTQYF. CDR3 bases: TGTGCCAGCAGCTCTGGACTAGCGGGAGGGCCTACGCAGTATTTT.

In this sample, this clone turned up a few times. The chain is built from TRBV7-2 and TRBJ1-2, with 9 bases that match TRBD1. Germline V gene sequence: CDR1 SGHTA, CDR2 FQGNSA. The V segment lost 7 bases and the J segment 4 bases; nucleotides outside the gene matches: 7. The CDR3 covers 14 residues. The CDR3 is CASNWGTGRYGYTF. CDR3 DNA sequence: TGTGCCAGCAATTGGGGGACAGGGCGCTATGGCTACACCTTC.

V is TRBV7-2 and J is TRBJ1-2, with D unclear. CDR3 size: 12 residues. Germline V gives CDR1 SGHTA, CDR2 FQGNSA. Trimming cost V 1 base and J 7 bases, with 7 bases left between them. CDR3 nucleotides: TGTGCCAGCAGCTTAGGGACTGTTGGCTACACCTTC. Translated, it gives CASSLGTVGYTF.

This sequence joins TRBV14 and TRBJ1-5; D remains unclear. Deletions cut 1 base from V and 7 bases from J, with 8 bases between. The CDR3 runs to 13 residues. Germline loops: CDR1 SGHDN, CDR2 FVKESK. In DNA form, the CDR3 reads TGTGCCAGCAGCCAAGTTCGAGGGCAGCCCCAGCATTTT. Translating gives CASSQVRGQPQHF.

This clone occurred a few times. The chain recombines TRBV3-1 (or the pseudogene TRBV3-2) with TRBJ2-7; possibly TRBD1 for D (6 bases). Germline V lookup: CDR1 LGHDT, CDR2 YNNKEL (reference sequence). CDR3 size: 14 residues. With 4 bases removed from V and 5 bases from J, the gap between germline ends came to 15 bases. Written as DNA, the CDR3 is TGTGCCAGCAGCCGGAATACAGGGTTCCACGAGCAGTACTTC. It encodes CASSRNTGFHEQYF.

The rearrangement uses TRBV30 and TRBJ1-1; tentative D call: TRBD1 (6 bases). The CDR3 sequence is 13 residues long. V lost 0 bases to trimming and J lost 5 bases, with 10 bases between them. Germline CDR1 is GTSNPN and CDR2 is SVGIG (reference sequence). CDR3 nucleotide sequence: TGTGCCTGGAGTGTCTTAGGGGGTACTGAAGCTTTCTTT. Translating gives CAWSVLGGTEAFF.

The chain employs TRBV5-1 and TRBJ2-3; 16 nucleotides match TRBD2. Trimming at V came to 4 bases and at J to 3 bases, leaving 5 bases not matched to a gene. The CDR3 is 17 residues long. The germline V gene encodes CDR1 SGHRS and CDR2 YFSETQ. The CDR3 nucleotides are TGCGCCAGCAGCCCGGGACTAGCGGGAGGGCCAACAGATACGCAGTATTTT. This sequence encodes CASSPGLAGGPTDTQYF. Together with reference TRBV5-1 and TRBJ2-3, the CDR3 gives the full variable domain: KAGVTQTPRYLIKTRGQQVTLSCSPISGHRSVSWYQQTPGQGLQFLFEYFSETQRNKGNFPGRFSGRQFSNSRSEMNVSTLELGDSALYLCASSPGLAGGPTDTQYFGPGTRLTVL.

The chain joins TRBV5-4 to TRBJ2-5, with D possibly being TRBD1 (5 bases). V was cut by 0 bases and J by 1 base, with 7 bases left in between. The CDR3 has 14 amino acids. Looked up from germline, CDR1 is SGHNT and CDR2 is YYREEE (reference sequence). CDR3 amino acids: CASSLGQTQETQYF. The CDR3 bases are TGTGCCAGCAGCTTGGGACAGACCCAAGAGACCCAGTACTTC.

The V gene is TRBV19, the J gene TRBJ2-7; 9 nucleotides line up with TRBD2. V shed 8 bases, J shed 4 bases, and the junction held 6 bases outside the gene matches. This CDR3 is built from 13 residues. The germline V gene encodes CDR1 LNHDA and CDR2 SQIVND (reference sequence). CDR3 DNA sequence: TGTGCCAGTCGTAGCGGGAGTAGTTACGAGCAGTACTTC. It codes for CASRSGSSYEQYF.

J is TRBJ2-1 and V is TRBV10-2; 7 bases line up with TRBD1. Germline V lookup: CDR1 WSHSY, CDR2 SAAADI. Trimming removed 0 bases from V and 2 bases from J; junction bases left unmatched: 4. The CDR3 sequence is 16 residues long. The CDR3 sequence: CASSESWDSPYNEQFF. Here the CDR3 DNA reads TGCGCCAGCAGTGAGTCTTGGGACAGTCCCTACAATGAGCAGTTCTTC.

The rearrangement uses TRBV19 and TRBJ1-5, with 7 positions matching TRBD1. Germline CDR1 reads LNHDA; CDR2 reads SQIVND (reference sequence). The CDR3 has 14 amino acids. V shed 4 bases and J 6 bases; nucleotides not matched to a gene: 6. The CDR3 is CASSTTGRSQPQHF. The DNA of the CDR3 is TGTGCCAGTAGTACGACAGGGAGAAGTCAGCCCCAGCATTTT.

In DNA, the CDR3 is TGTGCCACCAGCAGAGGGCGGGAGGTCAATACGCAGTATTTT. This gives the protein CATSRGREVNTQYF. The chain is built from TRBV15 and TRBJ2-3, with 8 positions matching TRBD2. The junction had 4 bases not matched to a gene; V was cut back by 1 base and J by 7 bases. CDR1 and CDR2 (germline): LNHNV, YYDKDF (reference sequence). This CDR3 has 14 amino acids.

This sequence joins TRBV5-1 and TRBJ2-3; TRBD1 matches 8 bases. V was clipped by 4 bases and J by 0 bases; unmatched bases: 7. CDR1 is SGHRS, CDR2 YFSETQ, per germline. The CDR3 is 16 amino acids. For the CDR3, the DNA is TGCGCCAGCAGCCCAAGGGGGGACAGGAGCACAGATACGCAGTATTTT. Its translation: CASSPRGDRSTDTQYF.

J is TRBJ2-7 and V is TRBV5-1; 7 bases are shared with TRBD1. The CDR3 runs 15 residues. Losses at the gene ends were 5 bases for V and 6 bases for J; bases not matched to a gene: 14. Per germline, CDR1 SGHRS and CDR2 YFSETQ. Here the CDR3 reads CASRLTGTVQGEQYF. DNA for the CDR3: TGCGCCAGCAGACTGACAGGGACGGTCCAAGGCGAGCAGTACTTC. Full variable domain (missing parts from reference TRBV5-1 and TRBJ2-7): KAGVTQTPRYLIKTRGQQVTLSCSPISGHRSVSWYQQTPGQGLQFLFEYFSETQRNKGNFPGRFSGRQFSNSRSEMNVSTLELGDSALYLCASRLTGTVQGEQYFGPGTRLTVT.

This clone was detected only a few times. The V gene is TRBV18, the J gene TRBJ1-2, with 8 nucleotides matching TRBD1. The CDR3 has 15 residues. Germline trimming cut 3 bases from V and 7 bases from J; bases unmatched to any gene: 10. Germline CDR1 KGHSH, CDR2 LQKENI. The CDR3 reads CASSPERTGNAGYTF. CDR3 DNA: TGTGCCAGCTCACCCGAAAGGACAGGGAATGCTGGCTACACCTTC.

This clone was observed a handful of times. The chain carries TRBV10-3 and TRBJ2-2; 7 nucleotides match TRBD2. The CDR3 length is 15 residues. Trimming at V came to 4 bases and at J to 6 bases, leaving 8 bases not matched to a gene. Germline assignment: CDR1 ENHRY and CDR2 SYGVKD. The CDR3 sequence is CAISARAGEAGELFF. The DNA of the CDR3 is TGTGCCATCAGTGCCCGGGCGGGAGAAGCCGGGGAGCTGTTTTTT.

This chain joins TRBV6-1 and TRBJ2-1, with 8 bases fitting TRBD2. CDR3 length: 15 amino acids. CDR1 is MNHNS and CDR2 is SASEGT in the germline V gene. With 7 bases clipped from V and 7 bases from J, the junction kept 12 bases outside the gene matches. The DNA for the CDR3 is TGTGCCAGCAAAAGAAAGCAGCGGGAGACAAATGAGCAGTTCTTC. Protein: CASKRKQRETNEQFF.

This clone was counted between two and nine times. Other DNA sequences in the sample encode the same CDR3. The V call is TRBV5-1, the J call TRBJ1-1; a weak D match, TRBD1 (5 bases). V shed 1 base and J shed 4 bases, with 8 bases lying between them. The CDR3 is 13 amino acids. The germline gives CDR1 SGHRS, CDR2 YFSETQ. The CDR3 is CASSLRGGTEAFF. CDR3 coding DNA: TGCGCCAGCAGCTTGCGGGGGGGCACTGAAGCTTTCTTT.

This clone was picked up a small number of times. The rearrangement uses TRBV6-1 and TRBJ2-7, with 7 bases identical to TRBD1. This CDR3 is 14 amino acids long. The J segment lost 9 bases and the V segment lost 0 bases, leaving 8 bases of the junction unmatched. The V gene's germline CDR1 is MNHNS and CDR2 SASEGT. As DNA, the CDR3 is TGTGCCAGCAGTGAAGCGGTGCAGGGGGAAGTGCAGTACTTC. Residues: CASSEAVQGEVQYF.

The gene calls are TRBV7-2 and TRBJ1-4; maybe TRBD1 (5 bases). This CDR3 is built from 14 residues. V shed 1 base and J shed 8 bases, with 11 bases lying between them. The germline gives CDR1 SGHTA, CDR2 FQGNSA. For the CDR3, the DNA is TGTGCCAGCAGCTTAGAGGTGAACAGGGAAAAACTGTTTTTT. Its translation is CASSLEVNREKLFF.

V gene TRBV6-5 combines with J gene TRBJ1-1; 9 bases align to TRBD1. CDR3 length equals 15 residues. Unmatched junction bases numbered 14, after V lost 7 bases and J lost 8 bases. CDR1 and CDR2 from the germline V gene are MNHEY and SVGAGI. The CDR3 DNA sequence: TGTGCCAGCAAACAGGGGGCGCCGGGCTTTGGGGAAGCTTTCTTT. This encodes CASKQGAPGFGEAFF.

This clone was counted a single time. This chain uses TRBV7-2 with TRBJ2-7; D uncertain. The CDR3 spans 14 residues. Per the germline V gene, CDR1 is SGHTA and CDR2 is FQGNSA. The germline V and J ends were trimmed by 5 bases and 7 bases, with 18 bases remaining between them. The CDR3 region has the DNA TGTGCCAGCAGCCCCTGGGCAGCCCGTCGGGAGCAGTACTTC. Translated, it gives CASSPWAARREQYF.

A single count supports this clone. This chain connects TRBV5-4 to TRBJ2-5; D is unclear. V was shortened by 0 bases and J by 5 bases, with 20 bases between the two germline ends. Germline V gene lookup returns CDR1 SGHNT and CDR2 YYREEE (reference sequence). This CDR3 contains 17 residues. The CDR3 nucleotides read TGTGCCAGCAGCTTGGGGTCTCTAGGTCCTGCCTGGGAGACCCAGTACTTC. It is translated as CASSLGSLGPAWETQYF.